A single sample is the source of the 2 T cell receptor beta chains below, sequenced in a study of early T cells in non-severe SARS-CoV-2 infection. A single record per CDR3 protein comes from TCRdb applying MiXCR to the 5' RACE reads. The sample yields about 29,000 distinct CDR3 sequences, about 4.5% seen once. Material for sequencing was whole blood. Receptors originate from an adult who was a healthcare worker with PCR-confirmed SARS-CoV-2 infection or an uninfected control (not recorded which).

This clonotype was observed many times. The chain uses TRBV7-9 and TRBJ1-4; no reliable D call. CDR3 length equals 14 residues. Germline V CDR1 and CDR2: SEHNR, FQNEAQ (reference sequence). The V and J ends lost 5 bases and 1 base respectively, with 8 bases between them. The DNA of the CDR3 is TGTGCCAGCAGCCCCCACTTAACTAATGAAAAACTGTTTTTT. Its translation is CASSPHLTNEKLFF.

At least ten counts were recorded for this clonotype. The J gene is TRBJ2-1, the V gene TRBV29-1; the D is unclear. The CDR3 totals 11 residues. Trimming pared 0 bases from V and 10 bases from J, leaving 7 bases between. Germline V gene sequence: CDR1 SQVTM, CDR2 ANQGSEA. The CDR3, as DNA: TGCAGCGTTGAAGATTCCCCCGAGCAGTTCTTC. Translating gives CSVEDSPEQFF.